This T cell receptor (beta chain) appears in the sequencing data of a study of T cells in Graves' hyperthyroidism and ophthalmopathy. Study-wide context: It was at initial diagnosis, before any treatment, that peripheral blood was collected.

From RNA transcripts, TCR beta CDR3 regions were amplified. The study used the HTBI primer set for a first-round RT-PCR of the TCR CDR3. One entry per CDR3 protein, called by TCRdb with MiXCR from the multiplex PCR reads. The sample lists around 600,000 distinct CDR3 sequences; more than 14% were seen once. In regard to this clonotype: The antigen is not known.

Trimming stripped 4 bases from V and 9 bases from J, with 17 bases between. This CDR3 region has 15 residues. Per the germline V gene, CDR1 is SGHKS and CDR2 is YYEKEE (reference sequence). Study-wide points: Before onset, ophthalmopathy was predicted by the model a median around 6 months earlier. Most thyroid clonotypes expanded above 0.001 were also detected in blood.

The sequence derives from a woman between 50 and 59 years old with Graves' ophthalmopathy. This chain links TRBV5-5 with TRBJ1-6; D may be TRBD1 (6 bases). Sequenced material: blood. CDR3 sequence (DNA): TGTGCCAGCAGCCCCAGGACAGAACCAGGTTCACCCCTCCACTTT. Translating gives CASSPRTEPGSPLHF.